This T cell receptor beta chain derives from a study of OX40 agonist ivuxolimab in advanced cancers. The wider study: Ivuxolimab, which is an agonistic anti-OX40 (CD134) antibody, was administered to the patients. Patients received ivuxolimab, an intravenous treatment, every 2 weeks at 0.01 to 10 mg/kg.

V lost 4 bases and J lost 5; bases outside the gene matches: 13. Per germline, CDR1 SGHKS and CDR2 YYEKEE (reference sequence). The CDR3 length is 17 residues. The data were produced by immunoSEQ multiplex PCR, yet TCRdb's version contains in-frame clones alone and is incomplete. Of around 67,000 clones in the sample, under 90% were seen once. The chain is built from TRBV5-5 and TRBJ1-1; 11 positions match TRBD1. The material was CD4+ or CD8+ T cells sorted from blood, obtained in a trial of the OX40 agonist ivuxolimab. This sequence originates from an adult with an advanced solid tumor such as melanoma, head and neck, liver or kidney cancer. DNA for the CDR3: TGTGCCAGCAGCCAAAGATCCGGGACAGGGGGAGGGACTGAAGCTTTCTTT. It yields the protein CASSQRSGTGGGTEAFF.